This T cell receptor beta chain was recorded in a study of T cell changes during pregnancy in multiple sclerosis. Method: immunoSEQ multiplex PCR; TCRdb's copy keeps in-frame clones and lacks some. The repertoire holds 44,000 or so clones, roughly 90% seen once, with approximately 1.4% in the top ten. Germline V gene data show CDR1 as MGHRA and CDR2 as YSYEKL. The CDR3 is 15 amino acids. V was trimmed by 0 bases and J by 7 bases, leaving 15 bases between them. The chain couples TRBV4-1 to TRBJ2-5, with a weak D call TRBD2 (5 bases). This clonotype was obtained from a female donor in good health, enrolled as a control in a pregnancy study. The material was peripheral blood, obtained in the first trimester of pregnancy. The DNA for the CDR3 is TGCGCCAGCAGCCAAGATGTCGGTGGCCGGGGGACCCAGTACTTC. Residues: CASSQDVGGRGTQYF.